One TCR beta chain is described in this entry. This entry belongs to a study of blood T cell repertoires in COVID-19. Study information: The cDNA or gDNA used as material had been derived from T cells, B-cell-depleted T cells, or PBMCs.

The data were produced by immunoSEQ multiplex PCR, yet TCRdb's version contains in-frame clones alone and is incomplete. The sample shows fewer than 150,000 clones, about 86% of them seen only once. The clonotype comes from a woman in her forties or fifties who had recovered from COVID-19. Sequenced sample: peripheral blood.

In nucleotides, the CDR3 is TGTGCCAGCAGCGTAGTACTCGGGCAGGGAAGAGATACGCAGTATTTT. It encodes CASSVVLGQGRDTQYF. The V gene is TRBV9, the J gene TRBJ2-3, with D perhaps TRBD1 (5 bases). V shed 0 bases and J shed 5 bases, with 16 bases lying between them. The CDR3 consists of 16 residues. Germline lookup yields CDR1 SGDLS and CDR2 YYNGEE.